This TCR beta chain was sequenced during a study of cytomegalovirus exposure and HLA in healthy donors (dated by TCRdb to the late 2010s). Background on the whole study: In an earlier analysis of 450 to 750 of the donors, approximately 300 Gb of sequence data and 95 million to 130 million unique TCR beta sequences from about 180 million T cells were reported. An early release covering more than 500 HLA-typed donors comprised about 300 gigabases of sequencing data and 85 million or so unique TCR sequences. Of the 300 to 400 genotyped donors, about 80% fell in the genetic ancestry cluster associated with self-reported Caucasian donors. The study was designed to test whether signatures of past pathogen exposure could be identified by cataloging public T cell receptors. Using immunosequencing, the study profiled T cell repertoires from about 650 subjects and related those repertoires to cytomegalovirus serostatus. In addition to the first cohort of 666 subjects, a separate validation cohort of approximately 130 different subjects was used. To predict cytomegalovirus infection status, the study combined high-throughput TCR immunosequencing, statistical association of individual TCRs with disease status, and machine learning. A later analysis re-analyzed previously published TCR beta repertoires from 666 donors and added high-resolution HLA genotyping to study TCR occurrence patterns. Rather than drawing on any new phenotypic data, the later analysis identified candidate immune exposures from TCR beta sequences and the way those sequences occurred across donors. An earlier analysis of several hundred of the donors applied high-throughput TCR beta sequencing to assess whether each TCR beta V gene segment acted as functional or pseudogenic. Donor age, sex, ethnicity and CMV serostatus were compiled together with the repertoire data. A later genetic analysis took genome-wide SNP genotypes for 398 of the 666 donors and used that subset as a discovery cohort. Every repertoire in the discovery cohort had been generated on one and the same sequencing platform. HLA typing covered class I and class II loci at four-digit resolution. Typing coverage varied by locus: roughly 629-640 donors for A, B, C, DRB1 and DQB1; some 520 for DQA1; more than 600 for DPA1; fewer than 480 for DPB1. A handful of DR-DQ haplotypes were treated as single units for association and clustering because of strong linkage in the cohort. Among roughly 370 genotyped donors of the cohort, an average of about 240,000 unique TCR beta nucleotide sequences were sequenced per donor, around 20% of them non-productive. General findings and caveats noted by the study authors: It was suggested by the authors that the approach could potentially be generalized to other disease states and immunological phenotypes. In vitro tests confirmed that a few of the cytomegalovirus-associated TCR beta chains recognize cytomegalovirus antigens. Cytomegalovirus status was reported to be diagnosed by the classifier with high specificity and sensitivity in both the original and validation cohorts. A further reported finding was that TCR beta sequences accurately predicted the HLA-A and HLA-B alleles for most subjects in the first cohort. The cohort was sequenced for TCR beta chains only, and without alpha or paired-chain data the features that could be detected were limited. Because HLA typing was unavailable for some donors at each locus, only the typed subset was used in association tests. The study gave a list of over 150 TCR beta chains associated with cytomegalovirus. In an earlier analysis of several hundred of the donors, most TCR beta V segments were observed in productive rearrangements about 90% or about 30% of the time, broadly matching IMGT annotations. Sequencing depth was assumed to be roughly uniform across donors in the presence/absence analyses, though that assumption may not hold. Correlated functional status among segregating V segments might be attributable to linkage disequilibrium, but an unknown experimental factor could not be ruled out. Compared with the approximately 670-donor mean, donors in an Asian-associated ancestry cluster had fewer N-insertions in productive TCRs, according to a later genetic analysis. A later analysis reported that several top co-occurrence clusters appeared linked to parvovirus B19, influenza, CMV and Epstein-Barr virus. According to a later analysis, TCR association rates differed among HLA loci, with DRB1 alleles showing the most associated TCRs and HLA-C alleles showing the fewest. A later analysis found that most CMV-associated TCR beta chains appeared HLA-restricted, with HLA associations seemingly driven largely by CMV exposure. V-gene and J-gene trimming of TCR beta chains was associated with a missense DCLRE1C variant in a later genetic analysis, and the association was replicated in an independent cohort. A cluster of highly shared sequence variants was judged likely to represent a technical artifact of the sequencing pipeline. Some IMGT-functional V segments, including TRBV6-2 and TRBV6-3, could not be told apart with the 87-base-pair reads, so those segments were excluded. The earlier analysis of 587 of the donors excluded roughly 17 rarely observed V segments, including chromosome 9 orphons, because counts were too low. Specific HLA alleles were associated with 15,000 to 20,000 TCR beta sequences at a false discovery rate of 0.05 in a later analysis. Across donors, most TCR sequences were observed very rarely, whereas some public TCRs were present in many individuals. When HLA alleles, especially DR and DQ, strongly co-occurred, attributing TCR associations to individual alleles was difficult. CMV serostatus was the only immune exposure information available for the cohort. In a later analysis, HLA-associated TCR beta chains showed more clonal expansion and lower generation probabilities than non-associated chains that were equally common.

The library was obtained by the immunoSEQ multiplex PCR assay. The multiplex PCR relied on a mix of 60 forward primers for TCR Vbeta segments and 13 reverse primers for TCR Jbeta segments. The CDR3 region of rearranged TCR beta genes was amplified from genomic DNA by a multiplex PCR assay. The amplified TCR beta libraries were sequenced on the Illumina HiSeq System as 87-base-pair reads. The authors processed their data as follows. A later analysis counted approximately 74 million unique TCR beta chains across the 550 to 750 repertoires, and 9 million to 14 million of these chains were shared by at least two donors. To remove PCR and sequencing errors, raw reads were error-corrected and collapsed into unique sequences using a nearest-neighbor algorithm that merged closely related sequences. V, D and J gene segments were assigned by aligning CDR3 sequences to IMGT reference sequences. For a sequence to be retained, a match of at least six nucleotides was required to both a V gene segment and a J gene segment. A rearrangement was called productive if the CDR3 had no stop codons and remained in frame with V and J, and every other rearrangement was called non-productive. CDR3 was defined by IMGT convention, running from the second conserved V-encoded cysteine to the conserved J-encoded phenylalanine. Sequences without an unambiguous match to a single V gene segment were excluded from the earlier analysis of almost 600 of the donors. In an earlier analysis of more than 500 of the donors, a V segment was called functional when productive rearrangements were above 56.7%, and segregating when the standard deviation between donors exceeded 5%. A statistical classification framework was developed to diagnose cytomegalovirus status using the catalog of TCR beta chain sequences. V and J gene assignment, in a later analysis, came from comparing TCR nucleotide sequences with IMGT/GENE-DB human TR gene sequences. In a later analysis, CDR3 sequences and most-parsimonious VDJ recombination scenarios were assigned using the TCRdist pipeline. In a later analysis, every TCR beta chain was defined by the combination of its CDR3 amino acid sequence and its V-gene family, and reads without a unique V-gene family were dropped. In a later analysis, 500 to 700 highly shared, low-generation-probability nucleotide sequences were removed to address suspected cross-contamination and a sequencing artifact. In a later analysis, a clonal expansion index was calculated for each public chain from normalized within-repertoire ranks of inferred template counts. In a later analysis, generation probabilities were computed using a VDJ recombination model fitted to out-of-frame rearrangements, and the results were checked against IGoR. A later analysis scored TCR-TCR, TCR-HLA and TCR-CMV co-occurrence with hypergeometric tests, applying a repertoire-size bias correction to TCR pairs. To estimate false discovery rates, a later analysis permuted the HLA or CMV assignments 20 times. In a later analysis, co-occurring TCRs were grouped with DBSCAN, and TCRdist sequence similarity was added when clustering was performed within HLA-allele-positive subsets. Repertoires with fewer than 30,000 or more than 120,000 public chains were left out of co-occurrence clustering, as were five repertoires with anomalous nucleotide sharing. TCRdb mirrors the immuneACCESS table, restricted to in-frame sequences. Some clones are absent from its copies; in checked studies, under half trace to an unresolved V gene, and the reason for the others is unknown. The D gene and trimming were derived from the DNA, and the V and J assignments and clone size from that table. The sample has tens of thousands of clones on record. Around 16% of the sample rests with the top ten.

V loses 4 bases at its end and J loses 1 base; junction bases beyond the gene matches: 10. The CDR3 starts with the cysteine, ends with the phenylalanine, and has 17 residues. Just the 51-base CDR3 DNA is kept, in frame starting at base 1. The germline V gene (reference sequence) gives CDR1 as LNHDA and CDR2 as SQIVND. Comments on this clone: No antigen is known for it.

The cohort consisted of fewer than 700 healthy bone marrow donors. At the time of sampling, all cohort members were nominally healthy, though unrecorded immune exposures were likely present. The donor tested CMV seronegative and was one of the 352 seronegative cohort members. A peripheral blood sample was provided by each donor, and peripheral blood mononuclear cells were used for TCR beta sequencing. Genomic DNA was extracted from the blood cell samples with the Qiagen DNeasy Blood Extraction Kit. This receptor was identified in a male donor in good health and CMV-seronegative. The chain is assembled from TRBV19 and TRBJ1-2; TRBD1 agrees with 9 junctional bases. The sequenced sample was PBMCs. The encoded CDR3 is CASSTPGQGRVNYGYTF. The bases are TGTGCCAGTAGTACTCCGGGACAGGGACGGGTTAACTATGGCTACACCTTC.